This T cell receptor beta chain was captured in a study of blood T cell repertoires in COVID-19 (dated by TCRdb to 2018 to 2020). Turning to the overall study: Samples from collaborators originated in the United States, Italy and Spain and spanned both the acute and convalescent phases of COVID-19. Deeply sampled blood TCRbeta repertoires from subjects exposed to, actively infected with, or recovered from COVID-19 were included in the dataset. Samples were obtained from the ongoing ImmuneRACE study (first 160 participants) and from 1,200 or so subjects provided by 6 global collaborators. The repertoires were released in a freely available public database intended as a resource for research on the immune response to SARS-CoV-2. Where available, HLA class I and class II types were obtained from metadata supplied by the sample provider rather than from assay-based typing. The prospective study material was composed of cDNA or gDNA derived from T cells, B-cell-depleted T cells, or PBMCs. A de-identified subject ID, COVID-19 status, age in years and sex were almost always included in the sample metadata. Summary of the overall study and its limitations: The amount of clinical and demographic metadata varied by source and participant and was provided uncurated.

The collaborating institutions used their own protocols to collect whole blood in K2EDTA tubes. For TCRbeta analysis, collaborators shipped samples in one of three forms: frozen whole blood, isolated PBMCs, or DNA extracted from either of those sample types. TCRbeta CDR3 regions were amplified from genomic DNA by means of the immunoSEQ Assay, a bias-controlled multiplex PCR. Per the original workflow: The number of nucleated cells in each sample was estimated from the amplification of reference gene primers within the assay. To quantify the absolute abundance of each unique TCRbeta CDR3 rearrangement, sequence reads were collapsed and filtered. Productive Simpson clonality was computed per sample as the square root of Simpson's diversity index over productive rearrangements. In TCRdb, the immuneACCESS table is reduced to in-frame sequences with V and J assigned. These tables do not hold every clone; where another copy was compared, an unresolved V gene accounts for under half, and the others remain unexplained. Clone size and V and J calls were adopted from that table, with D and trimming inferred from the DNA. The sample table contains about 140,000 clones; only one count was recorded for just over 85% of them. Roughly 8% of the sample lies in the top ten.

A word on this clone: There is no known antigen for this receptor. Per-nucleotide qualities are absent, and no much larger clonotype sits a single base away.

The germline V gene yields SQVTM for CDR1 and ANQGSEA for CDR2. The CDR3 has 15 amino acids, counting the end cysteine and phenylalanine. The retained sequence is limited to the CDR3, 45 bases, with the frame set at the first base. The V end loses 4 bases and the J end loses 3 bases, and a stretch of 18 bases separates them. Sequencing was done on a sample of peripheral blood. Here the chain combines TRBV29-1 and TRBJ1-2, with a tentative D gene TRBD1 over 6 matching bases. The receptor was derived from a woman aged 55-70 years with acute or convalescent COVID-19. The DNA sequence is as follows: TGCAGCGTTGGGACAGCTTCCCTACCCGACTATGGCTACACCTTC. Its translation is CSVGTASLPDYGYTF.